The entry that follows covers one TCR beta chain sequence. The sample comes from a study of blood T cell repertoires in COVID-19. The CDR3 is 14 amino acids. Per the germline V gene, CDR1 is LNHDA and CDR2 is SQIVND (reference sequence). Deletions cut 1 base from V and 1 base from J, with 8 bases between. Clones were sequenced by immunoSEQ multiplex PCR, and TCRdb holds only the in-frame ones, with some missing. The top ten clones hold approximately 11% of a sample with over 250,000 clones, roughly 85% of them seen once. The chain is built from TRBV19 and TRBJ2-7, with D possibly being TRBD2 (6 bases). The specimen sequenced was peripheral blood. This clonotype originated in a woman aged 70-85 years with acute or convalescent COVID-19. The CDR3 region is CASSIVGGSYEQYF. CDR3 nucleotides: TGTGCCAGTAGTATAGTGGGGGGATCCTACGAGCAGTACTTC.